The 18 T cell receptor beta chains given below trace back to one sample, sequenced in a study of PD-L1 blockade in urothelial cancer. Clones were read by immunoSEQ multiplex PCR, and TCRdb kept only the in-frame ones, dropping some. The sample lists 48,000 or so clones, roughly 89% occurring once. Time point given: pretreatment peripheral blood. This material consisted of PBMCs, taken around atezolizumab (anti-PD-L1) treatment. The receptors shown here come from a woman aged 55 to 70 with urothelial cancer.

The rearrangement joins TRBV6-5 to TRBJ2-3; 9 bases are a match to TRBD1. From germline, CDR1 is MNHEY and CDR2 SVGAGI. V shed 4 bases and J 0 bases; nucleotides not matched to a gene: 5. The CDR3 contains 16 residues. CDR3 sequence: CASSWGQGSSTDTQYF. DNA for the CDR3: TGTGCCAGCAGTTGGGGACAGGGCTCTAGCACAGATACGCAGTATTTT.

V usage is TRBV9 and J usage is TRBJ1-1; possibly TRBD1 for D (5 bases). Germline V CDR1 and CDR2: SGDLS, YYNGEE. The CDR3 is made up of 15 amino acids. Trimming pared 3 bases from V and 1 base from J, leaving 13 bases between. The CDR3 region has the DNA TGTGCCAGCAGCGCGGGTATCGGACAGAACACTGAAGCTTTCTTT. It codes for CASSAGIGQNTEAFF.

The V gene is TRBV4-3, the J gene TRBJ1-4; a possible D gene is TRBD1 (5 bases). Germline CDR1 is LGHNA and CDR2 is YSLEER. The CDR3 sequence is 15 residues long. Trimming removed 1 base from V and 0 bases from J, with 6 bases in between. The CDR3 nucleotides read TGCGCCAGCAGCCAAGGGGGGGCAACTAATGAAAAACTGTTTTTT. This gives the protein CASSQGGATNEKLFF.

The genes are TRBV7-9 and TRBJ1-2, with 7 positions matching TRBD1. The CDR3 is 14 residues long. From germline, CDR1 is SEHNR and CDR2 FQNEAQ (reference sequence). V lost 2 bases, J lost 6 bases, and 6 bases stayed unmatched. CDR3 in amino acids: CASSLYTGADGYTF. The CDR3 DNA sequence: TGTGCCAGCAGCTTATACACAGGGGCCGATGGCTACACCTTC.

This rearrangement joins TRBV7-6 to TRBJ1-1; 8 bases agree with TRBD1. Germline values: CDR1 SGHVS, CDR2 FNYEAQ. The CDR3 contains 13 residues. V lost 2 bases, J lost 10 bases, and 6 bases stayed unmatched. The CDR3: CASSLRQGASAFF. In DNA form, the CDR3 reads TGTGCCAGCAGCTTAAGGCAGGGGGCATCAGCTTTCTTT.

The chain links TRBV5-6 to TRBJ2-7, with TRBD2 as a possible D gene (5 bases). V was clipped by 2 bases and J by 3 bases, with 12 bases between them. The CDR3 consists of 14 residues. CDR1 SGHDT and CDR2 YYEEEE come from the germline V gene. The CDR3 DNA sequence: TGTGCCAGCAGCTTTTCGGGGTCCAACTACGAGCAGTACTTC. Translated, it gives CASSFSGSNYEQYF.

The gene calls are TRBV5-1 and TRBJ2-1; D might be TRBD1 (5 bases). The CDR3 runs 19 residues. Per germline, CDR1 SGHRS and CDR2 YFSETQ. V shed 2 bases and J shed 6 bases, with 27 bases lying between them. The CDR3 here is CASSLRGSLGLLTVNEQFF. CDR3 sequence (DNA): TGCGCCAGCAGCTTAAGGGGAAGTCTAGGCCTGCTCACTGTCAATGAGCAGTTCTTC. Full variable domain (rest looked up from reference TRBV5-1 and TRBJ2-1): KAGVTQTPRYLIKTRGQQVTLSCSPISGHRSVSWYQQTPGQGLQFLFEYFSETQRNKGNFPGRFSGRQFSNSRSEMNVSTLELGDSALYLCASSLRGSLGLLTVNEQFFGPGTRLTVL.

The gene calls are TRBV6-6 and TRBJ1-3; D is uncertain. This CDR3 contains 15 residues. The V gene lost 2 bases and the J gene lost 0 bases, with 8 bases spanning the gap. Per the germline V gene, CDR1 is MNHNY and CDR2 is SVGAGI (reference sequence). DNA for the CDR3: TGTGCCAGCAGTTACCCAACTAACTCTGGAAACACCATATATTTT. Its translation: CASSYPTNSGNTIYF.

The gene calls are TRBV5-1 and TRBJ2-4; TRBD1 might be the D (6 bases). Germline CDR1 reads SGHRS; CDR2 reads YFSETQ. CDR3 length equals 16 residues. The V gene lost 0 bases and the J gene lost 8 bases, with 18 bases spanning the gap. The CDR3 region has the DNA TGCGCCAGCAGCTTGGACAGGGTACGGGATAGCTACATTCAGTACTTC. This codes for CASSLDRVRDSYIQYF.

The chain is built from TRBV7-2 and TRBJ2-1, with no clear D. V was pared by 4 bases and J by 8 bases, with 12 bases between. Germline V gene lookup returns CDR1 SGHTA and CDR2 FQGNSA. CDR3 length: 13 residues. CDR3 loop: CASSSRRLYEQFF. CDR3 DNA: TGTGCCAGCAGCTCGCGACGACTTTATGAGCAGTTCTTC.

This chain links TRBV15 with TRBJ2-7; maybe TRBD2 (5 bases). Germline assignment: CDR1 LNHNV and CDR2 YYDKDF (reference sequence). The CDR3 runs 13 residues. V lost 0 bases, J lost 6 bases, and 9 bases lay in between. Here the CDR3 reads CATSRDYRGEQYF. CDR3 DNA sequence: TGTGCCACCAGCAGAGATTACCGGGGCGAGCAGTACTTC. Combining the CDR3 with reference TRBV15 and TRBJ2-7 gives the whole variable domain DAMVIQNPRYQVTQFGKPVTLSCSQTLNHNVMYWYQQKSSQAPKLLFHYYDKDFNNEADTPDNFQSRRPNTSFCFLDIRSPGLGDTAMYLCATSRDYRGEQYFGPGTRLTVT.

The V and J genes are TRBV4-1 and TRBJ2-5; weak D call: TRBD1 (6 bases). Germline CDR1 and CDR2: MGHRA and YSYEKL. The length of the CDR3 is 15 residues. V was pared by 0 bases and J by 4 bases, with 12 bases between. DNA of the CDR3: TGCGCCAGCAGCCAAGAAAACCTCAGGGGAGAGACCCAGTACTTC. Residues: CASSQENLRGETQYF.

J is TRBJ2-5 and V is TRBV29-1, with 11 bases identical to TRBD2. The CDR3 sequence is 14 residues long. The V and J ends lost 7 bases and 3 bases, in that order; junction bases with no gene match: 7. Germline CDR1 is SQVTM and CDR2 is ANQGSEA. CDR3 nucleotide sequence: TGCAGCGCCGAAGGGGGACTAGCGGAAGAGACCCAGTACTTC. The encoded protein is CSAEGGLAEETQYF.

This clone was detected only once. The germline gene is not matched at one end of the junction; a read error may be the cause. This rearrangement joins TRBV4-1 to TRBJ1-1, with D possibly being TRBD1 (5 bases). The CDR3 extends over 16 amino acids. The germline V gene encodes CDR1 MGHRA and CDR2 YSYEKL. The CDR3 protein is CASSQEWAGVKTEAFF. CDR3 in DNA: TGCGCCAGCAGCCAAGAGTGGGCGGGGGTGAAAACTGAAGCTTTCTTT.

The chain couples TRBV18 to TRBJ2-7, with TRBD2 matching 10 bases. CDR3 length: 15 amino acids. J gave up 1 base and V 3 bases, and 3 bases lay outside the gene matches. Germline V gene lookup returns CDR1 KGHSH and CDR2 LQKENI. In DNA, the CDR3 is TGTGCCAGCTCACCGGGGACTAGCGTGTCCTACGAGCAGTACTTC. As protein: CASSPGTSVSYEQYF.

The chain links TRBV29-1 to TRBJ2-7; 8 nucleotides match TRBD2. Germline lookup yields CDR1 SQVTM and CDR2 ANQGSEA. The J segment lost 3 bases and the V segment lost 7 bases, leaving 17 bases of the junction unmatched. The CDR3 has 16 residues. The CDR3 nucleotides read TGCAGCGCGGTTGGGGGCCATTTACGGGGGGGCTACGAGCAGTACTTC. Protein sequence: CSAVGGHLRGGYEQYF.

A single count supports this clone. V gene TRBV27 combines with J gene TRBJ2-7, with 9 positions matching TRBD2. Looked up from germline, CDR1 is MNHEY and CDR2 is SMNVEV (reference sequence). Trimming at V came to 5 bases and at J to 9 bases, leaving 8 bases not matched to a gene. There are 13 residues in the CDR3. CDR3: CASSVGLASAQYF. As DNA, the CDR3 is TGTGCCAGCAGTGTTGGACTAGCGAGTGCGCAGTACTTC.

V is TRBV11-2 and J is TRBJ1-3; 8 bases map to TRBD1. CDR1 SGHAT and CDR2 FQNNGV come from the germline V gene. CDR3 size: 14 residues. Trimming at V came to 3 bases and at J to 4 bases, leaving 2 bases not matched to a gene. CDR3 region: CASSLDRVGNTIYF. CDR3 bases: TGTGCCAGCAGCTTGGACAGGGTGGGAAACACCATATATTTT.